These 24 T cell receptor beta chains were sequenced from one sample in a study of T-cell reconstitution after alpha-beta-depleted transplantation in children. For TCRbeta, the library was prepared with unique molecular identifiers. MiXCR, run by TCRdb on the PCR reads, gives a single entry per CDR3 protein. The sample gives about 1,000,000 distinct CDR3 sequences, about 31% of which show up once; more than 25% is in the top ten. The sample in question was PBMCs, mostly from graft donor cells, obtained 360 days after TCRalphabeta/CD19-depleted stem cell transplant. These receptor sequences come from a boy younger than two who had a stem cell transplant for SCID, so the T cells may come from the graft donor.

The V call is TRBV6-5, the J call TRBJ1-4, with unresolved D. Trimming took 4 bases from V and 4 from J, leaving 10 bases between them. Per germline, CDR1 MNHEY and CDR2 SVGAGI. This CDR3 has 14 amino acids. CDR3 residues: CASSFGRNNEKLFF. DNA of the CDR3: TGTGCCAGCAGTTTTGGACGGAATAATGAAAAACTGTTTTTT.

The V gene is TRBV9, the J gene TRBJ1-1, with a tentative D call TRBD1 (5 bases). Germline V gene sequence: CDR1 SGDLS, CDR2 YYNGEE. V lost 3 bases and J lost 3, with 21 bases in between. The CDR3 totals 17 residues. CDR3 amino acids: CASSANTRANRDTEAFF. The DNA of the CDR3 is TGTGCCAGCAGCGCCAACACCAGGGCGAATAGGGACACTGAAGCTTTCTTT.

This clonotype has only a few counts. The chain couples TRBV23-1 to TRBJ2-1; D call uncertain. TRBV23-1 is flagged as an ORF with uncertain function. V was cut by 0 bases and J by 3 bases, with 12 bases left in between. This CDR3 spans 16 amino acids. Here the CDR3 reads CASSQSSQDHYNEQFF. CDR3 in DNA: TGCGCCAGCAGTCAATCGAGCCAGGATCACTACAATGAGCAGTTCTTC.

The chain uses TRBV27 and TRBJ2-7; D tentatively fits TRBD1 or TRBD2 (5 bases each). This CDR3 region has 14 residues. V lost 8 bases to trimming and J lost 3 bases, with 17 bases between them. Germline V gives CDR1 MNHEY, CDR2 SMNVEV (reference sequence). In DNA form, the CDR3 reads TGTGCCAGCGTTCGAACAGAGGGGCACTACGAGCAGTACTTC. As protein: CASVRTEGHYEQYF.

CDR3 sequence (DNA): TGTGCCAGCAGCTTGTCCCAAAGATCCTACGAGCAGTACTTC. This translates into CASSLSQRSYEQYF. The J gene is TRBJ2-7, the V gene TRBV5-6; D is unclear. Trimming cost V 1 base and J 1 base, with 9 bases left between them. CDR1 and CDR2 (germline): SGHDT, YYEEEE. The CDR3 covers 14 residues.

The sample holds many counts of this clonotype. CDR3 nucleotides: TGTGCCAGCAGTCCCGACAGGGGGAACACAGATACGCAGTATTTT. This translates into CASSPDRGNTDTQYF. The chain couples TRBV7-9 to TRBJ2-3; TRBD1 agrees at 9 bases. J gave up 2 bases and V 6 bases, and 6 bases lay outside the gene matches. CDR1 and CDR2 (germline): SEHNR, FQNEAQ (reference sequence). There are 15 residues in the CDR3.

This clonotype was counted ten times or more. J is TRBJ2-1 and V is TRBV9; D may correspond to TRBD1 or TRBD2 (6 bases each). The CDR3 is made up of 19 amino acids. Per germline, CDR1 SGDLS and CDR2 YYNGEE. Trimming removed 3 bases at V and 0 bases at J, with 22 bases between. The CDR3 is CASSAITGARWSSYNEQFF. CDR3 sequence (DNA): TGTGCCAGCAGCGCAATAACGGGGGCTCGGTGGAGCTCCTACAATGAGCAGTTCTTC.

The gene calls are TRBV20-1 and TRBJ2-5, with D perhaps matching TRBD1 or TRBD2 (5 bases each). The CDR3 consists of 11 residues. Germline lookup yields CDR1 DFQATT and CDR2 SNEGSKA (reference sequence). V lost 6 bases to trimming and J lost 4 bases, with 9 bases between them. The CDR3 nucleotides read TGCAGTGCAGGGACCCGAGAGACCCAGTACTTC. Its translation is CSAGTRETQYF.

This chain connects TRBV20-1 to TRBJ2-1; 10 bases agree with TRBD2. Germline loops: CDR1 DFQATT, CDR2 SNEGSKA (reference sequence). The J segment lost 7 bases and the V segment lost 6 bases, leaving 9 bases of the junction unmatched. This CDR3 has 14 residues. The CDR3 sequence: CSADGTSARNEQFF. The CDR3 DNA sequence: TGCAGTGCGGACGGGACTAGCGCCAGGAATGAGCAGTTCTTC.

The CDR3 bases are TGCAGTGCTAGTCGGGCAGCCGAGCAGTTCTTC. This codes for CSASRAAEQFF. The chain is built from TRBV20-1 and TRBJ2-1; D is uncertain. Trimming left V 3 bases short and J 10 bases short, with 10 bases between. The CDR3 contains 11 residues. The germline V gene has CDR1 DFQATT and CDR2 SNEGSKA (reference sequence).

This clonotype was detected ten times or more. The V and J genes are TRBV27 and TRBJ2-7, with 8 positions matching TRBD1. CDR1 and CDR2 from the germline V gene are MNHEY and SMNVEV (reference sequence). This CDR3 is 16 amino acids long. V gave up 5 bases and J gave up 4 bases; unmatched junction bases: 13. The CDR3 coding sequence is TGTGCCAGCAGTCCGAATCAGGGGGCAGAGGAATACGAGCAGTACTTC. Translation: CASSPNQGAEEYEQYF.

A few counts support this clonotype. V gene TRBV29-1 combines with J gene TRBJ2-7; the D gene could be TRBD1 or TRBD2 (5 bases each). The V and J ends lost 7 bases and 5 bases respectively, with 21 bases between them. Germline CDR1 is SQVTM and CDR2 is ANQGSEA. The CDR3 has 14 amino acids. CDR3 coding DNA: TGCAGCGCCCTCTCCTTGTTGGGACGAGACGAGCAGTACTTC. Residues: CSALSLLGRDEQYF.

This clonotype appeared a few times. The CDR3 here is CASSLIGRIGSPLHF. Written as DNA, the CDR3 is TGCGCCAGCAGCCTCATCGGGCGAATCGGTTCACCCCTCCACTTT. The chain is built from TRBV4-3 and TRBJ1-6; no clear D gene. CDR3 length: 15 residues. Germline-derived CDR1 and CDR2 are LGHNA and YSLEER. V was pared by 4 bases and J by 9 bases, with 16 bases between.

The sample holds a few counts of this clonotype. The rearrangement uses TRBV30 and TRBJ2-2, with no clear D. This CDR3 region has 12 residues. Looked up from germline, CDR1 is GTSNPN and CDR2 is SVGIG (reference sequence). V was clipped by 2 bases and J by 5 bases, with 6 bases between them. CDR3 sequence reads: CAWSRQTGELFF. The DNA of the CDR3 is TGTGCCTGGAGTCGTCAGACCGGGGAGCTGTTTTTT.

The chain uses TRBV4-1 and TRBJ1-5; a weak D match, TRBD1 (5 bases). The CDR3 has 16 amino acids. Germline CDR1 is MGHRA and CDR2 is YSYEKL. Trimming took 1 base from V and 1 from J, leaving 11 bases between them. In DNA, the CDR3 is TGCGCCAGCAGCCAAGCGCCCAGGGCGAGCAATCAGCCCCAGCATTTT. It encodes CASSQAPRASNQPQHF.

This clonotype has more than one count but fewer than ten. This chain links TRBV5-1 with TRBJ2-1, with D perhaps matching TRBD2 (6 bases). The V gene's germline CDR1 is SGHRS and CDR2 YFSETQ. The ends were cut back, 0 bases at V and 6 bases at J, with 16 bases in the middle. The CDR3 is 16 residues long. CDR3 DNA sequence: TGCGCCAGCAGCTTGGTGGTAGCGGCGCAGGGCAATGAGCAGTTCTTC. Protein sequence: CASSLVVAAQGNEQFF.

The chain uses TRBV6-1 and TRBJ1-1; possibly TRBD1 for D (6 bases). The germline V and J ends were trimmed by 9 bases and 4 bases, with 9 bases remaining between them. The CDR3 loop spans 11 amino acids. Germline-derived CDR1 and CDR2 are MNHNS and SASEGT. The CDR3 bases are TGTGCCAGTCAGGGGATCACTGAAGCTTTCTTT. Translated: CASQGITEAFF.

This clonotype has just a few counts. CDR3 sequence reads: CSVLDSTPGRSTQYF. CDR3 bases: TGCAGCGTCTTAGACTCTACCCCGGGGAGGAGTACGCAGTATTTT. V gene TRBV29-1 combines with J gene TRBJ2-3; TRBD2 might be the D (6 bases). V dropped 6 bases and J dropped 8 bases, with 24 bases sitting between them. The V gene's germline CDR1 is SQVTM and CDR2 ANQGSEA. This CDR3 has 15 residues.

The V call is TRBV6-1, the J call TRBJ1-6, with a possible D match to TRBD1 (5 bases). Germline loops: CDR1 MNHNS, CDR2 SASEGT. The CDR3 length is 15 residues. Trimming pared 8 bases from V and 5 bases from J, leaving 16 bases between. CDR3 residues: CASGITGKDNSPLHF. CDR3 sequence (DNA): TGTGCCAGCGGAATTACAGGAAAGGATAATTCACCCCTCCACTTT.

The V and J genes are TRBV6-1 and TRBJ1-5; 7 positions match TRBD1. Germline CDR1 is MNHNS and CDR2 is SASEGT. Unmatched junction bases numbered 14, after V lost 6 bases and J lost 6 bases. The CDR3 runs 16 residues. As DNA, the CDR3 is TGTGCCAGCAGACCCAGGGGAGGGGGCGGGAGTCAGCCCCAGCATTTT. Its translation: CASRPRGGGGSQPQHF.

The CDR3 here is CASSLDSIEQFF. The CDR3 DNA is TGTGCCAGCAGCTTAGACTCCATTGAGCAGTTCTTC. The rearrangement uses TRBV7-2 and TRBJ2-1, with unresolved D. Looked up from germline, CDR1 is SGHTA and CDR2 is FQGNSA. This CDR3 is 12 amino acids long. Between the trimmed V and J ends, which lost 1 base and 9 bases, there was a span of 7 bases.

The chain joins TRBV28 to TRBJ2-3; D uncertain. In germline, CDR1 is MDHEN, CDR2 SYDVKM. V gave up 4 bases and J gave up 6 bases, with 11 bases separating them. The CDR3 covers 13 residues. CDR3 loop: CASSSGLLDTQYF. DNA of the CDR3: TGTGCCAGCAGTTCCGGCCTTCTGGATACGCAGTATTTT.

This clonotype was seen more than once but under ten times. The chain recombines TRBV6-5 with TRBJ1-5; no reliable D call. The CDR3 is 16 residues long. Germline values: CDR1 MNHEY, CDR2 SVGAGI. The V and J ends lost 3 bases and 2 bases respectively, with 14 bases between them. CDR3 residues: CASSYGQVAGNQPQHF. As DNA, the CDR3 is TGTGCCAGCAGTTATGGCCAGGTTGCGGGCAATCAGCCCCAGCATTTT.

The chain couples TRBV25-1 to TRBJ2-7, with TRBD2 identical over 8 bases. The trim removed 1 base at V and 3 bases at J, leaving 5 bases unmatched. The CDR3 is 15 residues long. Germline lookup yields CDR1 MGHDK and CDR2 SYGVNS. The CDR3 here is CASSEWGLEGYEQYF. DNA of the CDR3: TGTGCCAGCAGTGAATGGGGACTAGAGGGCTACGAGCAGTACTTC.